This T cell receptor (beta chain) is drawn from a study of blood T cell repertoires in COVID-19. Across the whole study: T cells, B-cell-depleted T cells, or PBMCs provided the cDNA or gDNA that served as material.

As originally analysed: Amplification with reference gene primers provided the estimates of nucleated cell counts. Clones were sequenced by immunoSEQ multiplex PCR, and TCRdb holds only the in-frame ones, with some missing. V and J calls and clone size are as listed in that table; D and trimming were resolved from the DNA. The data hold 300,000 to 450,000 clones, with around 85% observed a single time. Sequencing was done on a sample of peripheral blood. The receptor was derived from a woman younger than 30 with acute or convalescent COVID-19.

CDR3 nucleotides: TGTGCCAGCAGTGATTTACTAGCGGGGACCACAGATACGCAGTATTTT. This codes for CASSDLLAGTTDTQYF. This chain uses TRBV2 with TRBJ2-3; TRBD2 matches at 10 bases. With V trimmed by 3 bases and J by 2 bases, 5 bases remained unmatched. Germline loops: CDR1 SNHLY, CDR2 FYNNEI. The CDR3 is 16 residues long.